Described below is a single T cell receptor beta chain sequence and its context. This entry comes from a study of blood T cell repertoires in COVID-19. About the research overall: Sites in the United States, Italy and Spain provided acute and convalescent COVID-19 samples. PBMCs, B-cell-depleted T cells, or T cells were the source of the cDNA or gDNA that made up the material.

Assay used: immunoSEQ multiplex PCR; TCRdb lists only in-frame clones, some missing. Here the sample spans 200,000 to 250,000 clones, roughly 80% being singletons. Germline V gene lookup returns CDR1 SGHRS and CDR2 YFSETQ. The CDR3 totals 18 residues. Unmatched junction bases numbered 13, after V lost 4 bases and J lost 3 bases. The clonotype was recovered from an older woman with acute or convalescent COVID-19. The chain has TRBV5-1 and TRBJ2-3; 11 bases map to TRBD2. The specimen sequenced was peripheral blood. The CDR3 is CASSPDVLAGAGTDTQYF. The CDR3 DNA reads TGCGCCAGCAGCCCGGACGTACTAGCGGGGGCCGGGACAGATACGCAGTATTTT. Variable domain in full (rest from reference TRBV5-1 and TRBJ2-3): KAGVTQTPRYLIKTRGQQVTLSCSPISGHRSVSWYQQTPGQGLQFLFEYFSETQRNKGNFPGRFSGRQFSNSRSEMNVSTLELGDSALYLCASSPDVLAGAGTDTQYFGPGTRLTVL.